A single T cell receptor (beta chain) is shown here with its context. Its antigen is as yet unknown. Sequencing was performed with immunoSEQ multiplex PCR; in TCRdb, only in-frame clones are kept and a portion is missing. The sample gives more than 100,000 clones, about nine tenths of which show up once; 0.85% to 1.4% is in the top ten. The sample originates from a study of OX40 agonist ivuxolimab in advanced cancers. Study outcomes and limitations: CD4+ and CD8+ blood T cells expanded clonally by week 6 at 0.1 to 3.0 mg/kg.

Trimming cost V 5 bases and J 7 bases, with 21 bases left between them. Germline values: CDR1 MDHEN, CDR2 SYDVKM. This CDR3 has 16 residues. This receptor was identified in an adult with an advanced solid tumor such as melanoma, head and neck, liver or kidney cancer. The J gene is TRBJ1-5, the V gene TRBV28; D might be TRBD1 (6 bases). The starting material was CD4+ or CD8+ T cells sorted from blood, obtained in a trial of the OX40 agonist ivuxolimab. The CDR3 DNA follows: TGTGCCAGCAGTCCTGGCCCTGGGGGGGCCGGGCAGCCCCAGCATTTT. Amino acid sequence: CASSPGPGGAGQPQHF.